The 14 T cell receptor beta chains presented below share a single source sample, sequenced in a study of T cell responses to AZD1222 COVID-19 vaccine (dated by TCRdb to the early 2020s). What this sample's time point label stands for: baseline before first vaccination. The library relied on the immunoSEQ multiplex PCR assay. In its TCRdb copy, this immuneACCESS table keeps in-frame sequences only and misses some clones. Where compared with another copy, unresolved V genes explain less than half of these, and the others have no known cause. For this sample there are about 130,000 clones; 90% appear just once. 6.9% of the sample lies in the top ten. The starting material was peripheral blood, obtained on day 0 of AZD1222 vaccination. All receptors derive from an adult in good health.

This sequence joins TRBV7-3 and TRBJ1-1; the D gene is possibly TRBD1 (5 bases). The CDR3 is 14 residues long. Germline V gene sequence: CDR1 SGHTA, CDR2 FQGTGA. Trimming took off 6 bases at V and 1 base at J, with 12 bases between the two ends. For the CDR3, the DNA is TGTGCCAGCAGTACCGGGACTACGAACACTGAAGCTTTCTTT. Its protein is CASSTGTTNTEAFF.

The rearrangement joins TRBV7-9 to TRBJ1-3; 7 bases match TRBD1. The germline V gene has CDR1 SEHNR and CDR2 FQNEAQ (reference sequence). V shed 6 bases, J shed 0 bases, and the junction held 5 bases outside the gene matches. CDR3 length equals 15 residues. The CDR3 loop reads CASRGDRVSGNTIYF. DNA of the CDR3: TGTGCCAGCAGGGGGGACAGAGTCTCTGGAAACACCATATATTTT.

This chain uses TRBV19 with TRBJ2-3; D gene ambiguous. Germline V lookup: CDR1 LNHDA, CDR2 SQIVND (reference sequence). The CDR3 covers 14 residues. The V end lost 0 bases, the J end lost 3 bases, and 7 bases lay between the germline ends. The CDR3 loop is CASSIDRWTDTQYF. CDR3 coding DNA: TGTGCCAGTAGTATAGATCGGTGGACAGATACGCAGTATTTT.

The genes are TRBV6-1 and TRBJ2-7; maybe TRBD1 (5 bases). Germline V gives CDR1 MNHNS, CDR2 SASEGT. This CDR3 region has 13 residues. Trimming took off 2 bases at V and 3 bases at J, with 8 bases between the two ends. In DNA form, the CDR3 reads TGTGCCAGCAGTGAACAGGGTGGCTACGAGCAGTACTTC. Residues: CASSEQGGYEQYF.

The V call is TRBV6-5, the J call TRBJ2-7; weak D call: TRBD1 (5 bases). Per the germline V gene, CDR1 is MNHEY and CDR2 is SVGAGI. The germline V and J ends were trimmed by 6 bases and 6 bases, with 12 bases remaining between them. CDR3 length: 12 amino acids. CDR3 region: CASSLDRAEQYF. The CDR3 DNA follows: TGTGCCAGCAGCCTCGACAGAGCCGAGCAGTACTTC.

J is TRBJ1-5 and V is TRBV7-8, with D unclear. The V gene's germline CDR1 is SGHVS and CDR2 FQNEAQ. The V end was cut by 5 bases, the J end by 3 bases, with 11 bases between. This CDR3 region has 14 residues. Written as DNA, the CDR3 is TGTGCCAGCAGCGGCCGGACTTTCAATCAGCCCCAGCATTTT. Amino acids: CASSGRTFNQPQHF.

The chain is built from TRBV19 and TRBJ1-4, with 8 bases lining up with TRBD1. The CDR3 extends over 14 amino acids. V was pared by 3 bases and J by 8 bases, with 5 bases of the junction left unmatched. In germline, CDR1 is LNHDA, CDR2 SQIVND (reference sequence). The CDR3 DNA sequence: TGTGCCAGTAGTATCTCGGCAGGGGGCGAAAAACTGTTTTTT. Translated, it gives CASSISAGGEKLFF.

The chain is built from TRBV27 and TRBJ2-1, with no clear D. Germline CDR1 reads MNHEY; CDR2 reads SMNVEV (reference sequence). This CDR3 comprises 11 residues. Trimming took 6 bases from V and 3 from J, leaving 3 bases between them. CDR3 in amino acids: CASSRYNEQFF. The CDR3 coding sequence is TGTGCCAGCAGCCGCTACAATGAGCAGTTCTTC.

The DNA for the CDR3 is TGTGCCAGCAGCTTGATTGTTTTTGATACGCAGTATTTT. Residues: CASSLIVFDTQYF. V usage is TRBV7-2 and J usage is TRBJ2-3; D call uncertain. The length of the CDR3 is 13 residues. The germline V gene has CDR1 SGHTA and CDR2 FQGNSA. Trimming cost V 3 bases and J 6 bases, with 10 bases left between them. The variable domain in full, completed from reference TRBV7-2 and TRBJ2-3, reads GAGVSQSPSNKVTEKGKDVELRCDPISGHTALYWYRQSLGQGLEFLIYFQGNSAPDKSGLPSDRFSAERTGGSVSTLTIQRTQQEDSAVYLCASSLIVFDTQYFGPGTRLTVL.

The chain couples TRBV11-3 to TRBJ2-2; D gene uncertain. Trimming pared 4 bases from V and 6 bases from J, leaving 15 bases between. This CDR3 contains 15 residues. Germline loops: CDR1 SGHNT, CDR2 YENEEA. CDR3 DNA sequence: TGTGCCAGCAGCTCCCATATCGGTTCAGCCGGGGAGCTGTTTTTT. Protein: CASSSHIGSAGELFF. The variable domain in full, completed from reference TRBV11-3 and TRBJ2-2, reads EAGVVQSPRYKIIEKKQPVAFWCNPISGHNTLYWYLQNLGQGPELLIRYENEEAVDDSQLPKDRFSAERLKGVDSTLKIQPAELGDSAVYLCASSSHIGSAGELFFGEGSRLTVL.

The genes are TRBV28 and TRBJ1-2; 7 bases agree with TRBD1. The germline CDR1 and CDR2 sequences are MDHEN and SYDVKM. This CDR3 has 14 residues. J lost 6 bases, V lost 1 base, and 5 bases had no gene match. The CDR3 loop is CASSLLQGYDGYTF. CDR3 coding DNA: TGTGCCAGCAGTTTATTACAGGGGTACGATGGCTACACCTTC.

V is TRBV7-9 and J is TRBJ2-6; D might be TRBD1 (5 bases). CDR1 SEHNR and CDR2 FQNEAQ come from the germline V gene (reference sequence). This CDR3 contains 14 residues. V was clipped by 6 bases and J by 2 bases, with 8 bases between them. CDR3 nucleotides: TGTGCCAGCAGAACAGGTGCTGGGGCCAACGTCCTGACTTTC. Its translation is CASRTGAGANVLTF. Full variable domain (missing parts from reference TRBV7-9 and TRBJ2-6): DTGVSQNPRHKITKRGQNVTFRCDPISEHNRLYWYRQTLGQGPEFLTYFQNEAQLEKSRLLSDRFSAERPKGSFSTLEIQRTEQGDSAMYLCASRTGAGANVLTFGAGSRLTVL.

This chain links TRBV29-1 with TRBJ2-7; 10 nucleotides match TRBD1. V was clipped by 1 base and J by 3 bases; unmatched bases: 21. The CDR3 is 20 residues long. Per germline, CDR1 SQVTM and CDR2 ANQGSEA. The CDR3 sequence is CSVEAFSSPSPGQGFYEQYF. The CDR3, as DNA: TGCAGCGTTGAAGCCTTCAGCTCCCCATCCCCGGGACAGGGGTTCTACGAGCAGTACTTC.

The chain carries TRBV30 and TRBJ1-5; D is unclear. The germline V gene encodes CDR1 GTSNPN and CDR2 SVGIG (reference sequence). The CDR3 has 13 residues. V dropped 2 bases and J dropped 3 bases, with 8 bases sitting between them. The CDR3 is CAWSFSLNQPQHF. The CDR3 region has the DNA TGTGCCTGGAGTTTCAGTCTCAATCAGCCCCAGCATTTT.